This record looks at one T cell receptor beta chain sequence and its context. What it recognizes is unknown. The data were produced by immunoSEQ multiplex PCR, yet TCRdb's version contains in-frame clones alone and is incomplete. The sample yields about 56,000 clones, over 70% seen once. The data derive from a study of a mutant IDH1 vaccine in newly diagnosed glioma. Study-level findings and limits: Patients showed vaccine-induced immune responses at a rate of 80% to 95%.

The V and J ends lost 4 bases and 2 bases respectively, with 13 bases between them. This CDR3 region has 14 residues. Looked up from germline, CDR1 is SGHDT and CDR2 is YYEEEE. Time point meaning: week 47, end of study. It was 300 ug of mutant IDH1 20-mer peptide that made up each vaccine dose, given with topical imiquimod. J is TRBJ2-7 and V is TRBV5-6; either TRBD1 or TRBD2 may fit D (5 bases each). The receptor's source is a man aged 50 to 60 with glioma. This sample comprised PBMCs, obtained from a glioma patient whose treatment included an IDH1 peptide vaccine. In nucleotides, the CDR3 is TGTGCCAGCAGCCCGCCCGGGGCCCCCTACGAGCAGTACTTC. Its translation is CASSPPGAPYEQYF.